The 7 T cell receptor beta chains presented below share a single source sample, sequenced in a study of technical replicates of blood from several donors. Libraries were prepared by immunoSEQ multiplex PCR; TCRdb keeps only in-frame clonotypes and omits some of them. The sample holds some 80,000 clones, just over 95% seen once. Sequencing was performed on T cells isolated from PBMCs. The receptors here all came from a human donor in good health.

This rearrangement joins TRBV9 to TRBJ1-2, with 10 positions matching TRBD1. This CDR3 is 15 amino acids long. Trimming at V came to 2 bases and at J to 4 bases, leaving 5 bases not matched to a gene. The germline V gene encodes CDR1 SGDLS and CDR2 YYNGEE. DNA of the CDR3: TGTGCCAGCAGCGTCGGGACAGGGGTTAGCTATGGCTACACCTTC. This codes for CASSVGTGVSYGYTF.

The chain uses TRBV30 and TRBJ2-2; 7 bases are shared with TRBD1. This CDR3 spans 13 amino acids. Germline V gene sequence: CDR1 GTSNPN, CDR2 SVGIG (reference sequence). Germline trimming cut 3 bases from V and 9 bases from J; bases unmatched to any gene: 7. The chain's CDR3 is CAWRNRGKRELFF. As DNA, the CDR3 is TGTGCCTGGAGGAACAGGGGAAAGAGGGAGCTGTTTTTT.

Here the CDR3 DNA reads TGTGCCAGCAGTGAAGTTCAAGGGGCCTATCAGCCCCAGCATTTT. The encoded protein is CASSEVQGAYQPQHF. The V and J genes are TRBV2 and TRBJ1-5, with a possible D match to TRBD1 (5 bases). Trimming took off 1 base at V and 5 bases at J, with 12 bases between the two ends. This CDR3 comprises 15 residues. The germline gives CDR1 SNHLY, CDR2 FYNNEI.

V is TRBV11-2 and J is TRBJ2-1; TRBD2 matches at 9 bases. Trimming cost V 2 bases and J 7 bases; bases outside gene matches: 6. Per germline, CDR1 SGHAT and CDR2 FQNNGV. This CDR3 spans 15 amino acids. CDR3 DNA: TGTGCCAGCAGCTTACTTAGCGGGAGTAGGAATGAGCAGTTCTTC. Translating it yields CASSLLSGSRNEQFF. Based on the CDR3 plus reference TRBV11-2 and TRBJ2-1, the full variable domain is EAGVAQSPRYKIIEKRQSVAFWCNPISGHATLYWYQQILGQGPKLLIQFQNNGVVDDSQLPKDRFSAERLKGVDSTLKIQPAKLEDSAVYLCASSLLSGSRNEQFFGPGTRLTVL.

The rearrangement links TRBV11-3 to TRBJ2-5; 12 bases map to TRBD2. V dropped 3 bases and J dropped 5; count of bases not matched to a gene: 10. The CDR3 runs 17 residues. From germline, CDR1 is SGHNT and CDR2 YENEEA. The CDR3: CASSLDRLAGVGETQYF. CDR3 nucleotide sequence: TGTGCCAGCAGCTTGGACCGACTAGCGGGAGTGGGGGAGACCCAGTACTTC.

The V gene is TRBV9, the J gene TRBJ2-7, with TRBD2 identical over 12 bases. CDR3 length: 15 residues. V lost 2 bases, J lost 4 bases, and 4 bases stayed unmatched. Germline CDR1 reads SGDLS; CDR2 reads YYNGEE. CDR3: CASSVTSGRNYEQYF. The CDR3 coding sequence is TGTGCCAGCAGCGTTACTAGCGGGAGGAATTACGAGCAGTACTTC.

The rearrangement links TRBV4-2 to TRBJ2-5; 12 bases map to TRBD2. The CDR3 is made up of 18 amino acids. Germline CDR1 LGHNA, CDR2 YNFKEQ. Unmatched junction bases numbered 10, after V lost 4 bases and J lost 1 base. CDR3 DNA sequence: TGTGCCAGCAGCCGCTCCGGGACTAGCGGGCGACTCCAAGAGACCCAGTACTTC. It encodes CASSRSGTSGRLQETQYF.